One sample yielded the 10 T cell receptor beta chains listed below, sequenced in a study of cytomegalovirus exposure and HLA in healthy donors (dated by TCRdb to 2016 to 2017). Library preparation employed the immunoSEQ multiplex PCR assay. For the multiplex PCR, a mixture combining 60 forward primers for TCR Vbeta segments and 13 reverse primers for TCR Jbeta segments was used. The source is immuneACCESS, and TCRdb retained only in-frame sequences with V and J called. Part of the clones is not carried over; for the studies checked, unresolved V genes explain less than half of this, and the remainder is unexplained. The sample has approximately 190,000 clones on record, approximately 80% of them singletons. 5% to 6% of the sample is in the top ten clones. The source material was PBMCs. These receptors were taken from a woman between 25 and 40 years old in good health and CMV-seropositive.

CDR3 residues: CATSRSSLAGADTQYF. The CDR3 DNA is TGTGCCACCAGCAGATCGTCGCTAGCGGGAGCAGATACGCAGTATTTT. The chain employs TRBV15 and TRBJ2-3, with TRBD2 matching 10 bases. The V gene end was trimmed by 2 bases and the J gene end by 4 bases; junction bases not matched to a gene: 6. This CDR3 has 16 amino acids. The germline CDR1 and CDR2 sequences are LNHNV and YYDKDF (reference sequence).

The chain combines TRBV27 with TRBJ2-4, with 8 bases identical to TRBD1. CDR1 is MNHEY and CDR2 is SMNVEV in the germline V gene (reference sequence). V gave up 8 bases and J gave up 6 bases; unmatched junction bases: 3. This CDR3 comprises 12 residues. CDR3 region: CASGTGLNIQYF. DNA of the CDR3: TGTGCCAGCGGGACAGGCCTAAACATTCAGTACTTC.

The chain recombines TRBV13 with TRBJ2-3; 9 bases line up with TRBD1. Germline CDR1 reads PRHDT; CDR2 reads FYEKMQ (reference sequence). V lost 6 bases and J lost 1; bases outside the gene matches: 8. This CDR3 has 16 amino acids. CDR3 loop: CASRITRDRGTDTQYF. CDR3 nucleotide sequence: TGTGCCAGCAGAATAACCCGGGACAGGGGCACAGATACGCAGTATTTT.

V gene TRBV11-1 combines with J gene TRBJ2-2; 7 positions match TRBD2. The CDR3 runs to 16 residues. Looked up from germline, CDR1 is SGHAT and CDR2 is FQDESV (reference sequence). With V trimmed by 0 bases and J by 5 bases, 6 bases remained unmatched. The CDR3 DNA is TGTGCCAGCAGCTTAGCGCGCGGGCGGGGGACCGGGGAGCTGTTTTTT. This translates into CASSLARGRGTGELFF.

The CDR3 loop is CASSLGQYYGYTF. CDR3 nucleotides: TGTGCCAGCAGCTTGGGACAGTACTATGGCTACACCTTC. The gene calls are TRBV5-6 and TRBJ1-2; TRBD1 is a possible D gene (5 bases). Germline V CDR1 and CDR2: SGHDT, YYEEEE. The V end was cut by 0 bases, the J end by 3 bases, with 6 bases between. CDR3 length equals 13 residues.

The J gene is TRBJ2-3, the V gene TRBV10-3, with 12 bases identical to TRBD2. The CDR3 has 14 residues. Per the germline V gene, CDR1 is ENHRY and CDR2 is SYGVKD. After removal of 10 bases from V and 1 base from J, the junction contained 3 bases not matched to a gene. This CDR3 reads CATRTSGGTDTQYF. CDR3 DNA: TGTGCCACTCGGACTAGCGGGGGCACAGATACGCAGTATTTT.

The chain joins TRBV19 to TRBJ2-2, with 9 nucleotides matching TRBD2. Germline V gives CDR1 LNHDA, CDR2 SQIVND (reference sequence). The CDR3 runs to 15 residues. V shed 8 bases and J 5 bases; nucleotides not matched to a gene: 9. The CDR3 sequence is CASSGGGDKTGELFF. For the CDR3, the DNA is TGTGCCAGTTCCGGCGGGGGGGATAAAACCGGGGAGCTGTTTTTT.

This CDR3 reads CASSFQTGWFSTF. The CDR3 nucleotides read TGTGCCAGCAGCTTCCAGACAGGGTGGTTTTCCACCTTC. The rearrangement links TRBV2 to TRBJ1-2; 7 nucleotides align to TRBD1. The V segment lost 6 bases and the J segment 13 bases; nucleotides outside the gene matches: 14. The CDR3 sequence is 13 residues long. Germline CDR1 and CDR2: SNHLY and FYNNEI.

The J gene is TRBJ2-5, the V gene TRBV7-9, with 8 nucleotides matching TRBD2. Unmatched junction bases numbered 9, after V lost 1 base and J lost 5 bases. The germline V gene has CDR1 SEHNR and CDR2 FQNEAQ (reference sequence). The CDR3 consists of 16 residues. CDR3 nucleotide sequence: TGTGCCAGCAGCTTAGTCAGCGTCCAGCGGGGGGAGACCCAGTACTTC. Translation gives CASSLVSVQRGETQYF.

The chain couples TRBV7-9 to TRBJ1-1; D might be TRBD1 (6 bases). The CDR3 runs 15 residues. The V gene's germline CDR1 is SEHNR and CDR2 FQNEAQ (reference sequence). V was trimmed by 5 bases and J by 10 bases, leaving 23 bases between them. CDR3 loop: CASSPRSPMGGAAFF. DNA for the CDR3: TGTGCCAGCAGCCCTCGTAGTCCTATGGGGGGGGCAGCTTTCTTT.